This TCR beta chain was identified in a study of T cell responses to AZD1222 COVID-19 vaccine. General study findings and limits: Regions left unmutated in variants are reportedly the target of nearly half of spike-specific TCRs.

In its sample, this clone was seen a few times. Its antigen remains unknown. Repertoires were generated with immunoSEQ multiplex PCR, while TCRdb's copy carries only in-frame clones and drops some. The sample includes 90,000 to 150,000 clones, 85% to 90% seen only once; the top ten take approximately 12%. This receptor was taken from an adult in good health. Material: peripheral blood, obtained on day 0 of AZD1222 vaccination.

CDR3 protein: CASSVSQGSDTEAFF. For the CDR3, the DNA is TGTGCCAGTAGTGTTTCACAGGGTAGTGACACTGAAGCTTTCTTT. The rearrangement links TRBV19 to TRBJ1-1, with D tentatively TRBD1 (6 bases). V lost 5 bases and J lost 3, with 16 bases in between. This CDR3 region has 15 residues. In germline, CDR1 is LNHDA, CDR2 SQIVND (reference sequence).